Listed below are T cell receptor beta chains from one sample, sequenced in a study of blood T cells in healthy people across ages. TCRdb used MiXCR to reprocess the 5' RACE reads, holding one entry per CDR3 protein. The sample includes roughly 900,000 distinct CDR3 sequences, about 44% of them seen just once. Sequencing used blood. These receptors all come from a man aged 25 to 40 in good health. Both conserved end residues are part of each CDR3. D genes are given only for firm matches. Size tells how often a clone was seen (once, few, many) or the class of an expanded clone, and some rows leave it out.

j_gene: TRBJ1-1; d_gene: NA; v_gene: TRBV25-1; abundance: NA; CDR3aa: CASSEQVEAFF; CDR3nt: TGTGCCAGCAGTGAACAGGTGGAAGCTTTCTTT
j_gene: TRBJ2-1; d_gene: TRBD2; v_gene: TRBV28; abundance: NA; CDR3aa: CASSYPLAGGDEQFF; CDR3nt: TGTGCCAGCAGTTACCCCCTAGCGGGGGGTGATGAGCAGTTCTTC
j_gene: TRBJ2-4; d_gene: TRBD2; v_gene: TRBV28; abundance: NA; CDR3aa: CASRERTSGELAKNIQYF; CDR3nt: TGTGCCAGCAGAGAGAGGACTAGCGGGGAGTTAGCCAAAAACATTCAGTACTTC
j_gene: TRBJ1-2; d_gene: NA; v_gene: TRBV6-5; abundance: NA; CDR3aa: CASSYGNLHGYTF; CDR3nt: TGTGCCAGCAGTTACGGGAACCTACATGGCTACACCTTC
j_gene: TRBJ2-7; d_gene: NA; v_gene: TRBV2; abundance: NA; CDR3aa: CASSESMAGSYNEQYF; CDR3nt: TGTGCCAGCAGTGAATCGATGGCTGGCTCCTACAATGAGCAGTACTTC
j_gene: TRBJ2-1; d_gene: TRBD1; v_gene: TRBV7-3; abundance: NA; CDR3aa: CASSTGTGHNEQFF; CDR3nt: TGTGCCAGCAGCACCGGGACAGGCCACAATGAGCAGTTCTTC
j_gene: TRBJ2-7; d_gene: NA; v_gene: TRBV9; abundance: NA; CDR3aa: CASSVGPSVSYNEQYF; CDR3nt: TGTGCCAGCAGCGTAGGCCCTAGCGTCTCCTACAATGAGCAGTACTTC
j_gene: TRBJ2-7; d_gene: TRBD1; v_gene: TRBV4-1; abundance: few; CDR3aa: CASSQDRDSVYEQYF; CDR3nt: TGCGCCAGCAGCCAGGACCGGGACAGCGTCTACGAGCAGTACTTC
j_gene: TRBJ2-4; d_gene: NA; v_gene: TRBV4-2; abundance: NA; CDR3aa: CASSQDTREPGNIQYF; CDR3nt: TGTGCCAGCAGCCAAGATACCAGGGAGCCAGGAAACATTCAGTACTTC
j_gene: TRBJ2-3; d_gene: TRBD2; v_gene: TRBV10-3; abundance: NA; CDR3aa: CATRGLAGVSTDTQYF; CDR3nt: TGTGCCACCAGGGGCTTAGCGGGGGTGAGCACAGATACGCAGTATTTT
j_gene: TRBJ2-7; d_gene: TRBD2; v_gene: TRBV4-1; abundance: NA; CDR3aa: CASSPLAGGPHEQYF; CDR3nt: TGCGCCAGCAGCCCACTAGCGGGGGGGCCCCACGAGCAGTACTTC
j_gene: TRBJ1-6; d_gene: NA; v_gene: TRBV21-1; abundance: NA; CDR3aa: CASRGPKGDSPLHF; CDR3nt: TGTGCCAGCAGGGGGCCCAAAGGCGATTCACCCCTCCACTTT
j_gene: TRBJ2-1; d_gene: NA; v_gene: TRBV14; abundance: NA; CDR3aa: CASSHPVGLDNEQFF; CDR3nt: TGTGCCAGCAGCCACCCCGTAGGACTCGACAATGAGCAGTTCTTC
j_gene: TRBJ2-3; d_gene: TRBD1; v_gene: TRBV20-1; abundance: few; CDR3aa: CSASRGSTDTQYF; CDR3nt: TGCAGTGCTAGCAGGGGGTCCACAGATACGCAGTATTTT
j_gene: TRBJ2-7; d_gene: TRBD1; v_gene: TRBV28; abundance: NA; CDR3aa: CASSILVGQGHEQYF; CDR3nt: TGTGCCAGCAGCATCCTAGTCGGACAGGGGCACGAGCAGTACTTC
j_gene: TRBJ2-3; d_gene: NA; v_gene: TRBV28; abundance: NA; CDR3aa: CASSFGRSYSDTQYF; CDR3nt: TGTGCCAGCAGCTTTGGGCGGAGCTATTCAGATACGCAGTATTTT
j_gene: TRBJ1-2; d_gene: NA; v_gene: TRBV29-1; abundance: few; CDR3aa: CSVEATAVSVASNYGYTF; CDR3nt: TGCAGCGTTGAAGCGACCGCCGTTTCGGTTGCTTCTAACTATGGCTACACCTTC
j_gene: TRBJ1-5; d_gene: NA; v_gene: TRBV5-5; abundance: NA; CDR3aa: CASSRTTGNNQPQHF; CDR3nt: TGTGCCAGCAGCCGAACCACAGGGAACAATCAGCCCCAGCATTTT
j_gene: TRBJ1-2; d_gene: NA; v_gene: TRBV20-1; abundance: NA; CDR3aa: CSARERQNYGYTF; CDR3nt: TGCAGTGCTAGAGAGAGACAGAACTATGGCTACACCTTC
j_gene: TRBJ2-4; d_gene: NA; v_gene: TRBV7-2; abundance: few; CDR3aa: CASSFLQGPGNIQYF; CDR3nt: TGTGCCAGCAGCTTTCTTCAGGGCCCTGGGAACATTCAGTACTTC
j_gene: TRBJ2-1; d_gene: NA; v_gene: TRBV12-3/TRBV12-4; abundance: few; CDR3aa: CASSLASGRRNEQFF; CDR3nt: TGTGCCAGCAGTTTAGCGTCCGGTCGGAGGAATGAGCAGTTCTTC
j_gene: TRBJ2-1; d_gene: TRBD2; v_gene: TRBV6-1; abundance: few; CDR3aa: CASRPTSGGANEQFF; CDR3nt: TGTGCCAGCAGGCCGACTAGCGGGGGGGCCAATGAGCAGTTCTTC
j_gene: TRBJ1-5; d_gene: TRBD1; v_gene: TRBV5-1; abundance: NA; CDR3aa: CASSLSGQGSQPQHF; CDR3nt: TGCGCCAGCAGCTTGTCTGGACAGGGGAGCCAGCCCCAGCATTTT
j_gene: TRBJ1-2; d_gene: NA; v_gene: TRBV7-9; abundance: NA; CDR3aa: CASSYRSQGSDYTF; CDR3nt: TGTGCCAGCAGCTACCGGAGTCAGGGTAGTGACTACACCTTC
j_gene: TRBJ1-2; d_gene: NA; v_gene: TRBV7-2; abundance: NA; CDR3aa: CASSLALGSLGGYTF; CDR3nt: TGTGCCAGCAGCTTAGCTTTGGGTTCTTTGGGTGGCTACACCTTC
j_gene: TRBJ2-5; d_gene: NA; v_gene: TRBV18; abundance: NA; CDR3aa: CASSPPNSWGIQETQYF; CDR3nt: TGTGCCAGCTCACCACCTAACTCCTGGGGAATCCAAGAGACCCAGTACTTC
j_gene: TRBJ1-1; d_gene: TRBD1; v_gene: TRBV6-5; abundance: few; CDR3aa: CASSYSGTGYVTEAFF; CDR3nt: TGTGCCAGCAGTTACTCGGGGACAGGGTACGTGACTGAAGCTTTCTTT
j_gene: TRBJ1-2; d_gene: NA; v_gene: TRBV3-1; abundance: NA; CDR3aa: CASTPRTGRVDYGYTF; CDR3nt: TGTGCCAGCACCCCGCGAACAGGGCGAGTCGACTATGGCTACACCTTC
j_gene: TRBJ1-4; d_gene: NA; v_gene: TRBV5-1; abundance: NA; CDR3aa: CASSLEGRDEKLFF; CDR3nt: TGCGCCAGCAGCTTGGAGGGCAGGGATGAAAAACTGTTTTTT
j_gene: TRBJ1-5; d_gene: NA; v_gene: TRBV20-1; abundance: once; CDR3aa: CSARVDYRSIYQPQHF; CDR3nt: TGCAGTGCTAGAGTCGATTACAGGAGCATCTATCAGCCCCAGCATTTT
j_gene: TRBJ2-2; d_gene: NA; v_gene: TRBV29-1; abundance: NA; CDR3aa: CSVEAVGGELFF; CDR3nt: TGCAGCGTTGAAGCAGTTGGGGGGGAGCTGTTTTTT
j_gene: TRBJ2-7; d_gene: TRBD2; v_gene: TRBV5-1; abundance: NA; CDR3aa: CASSLRASGSYEQYF; CDR3nt: TGCGCCAGCAGCTTGAGGGCTAGCGGATCCTACGAGCAGTACTTC
j_gene: TRBJ2-7; d_gene: TRBD1; v_gene: TRBV20-1; abundance: NA; CDR3aa: CSAGDSTGGEQYF; CDR3nt: TGCAGTGCTGGGGATTCGACAGGGGGCGAGCAGTACTTC
j_gene: TRBJ2-3; d_gene: NA; v_gene: TRBV12-3/TRBV12-4; abundance: NA; CDR3aa: CASSLGDSYTDTQYF; CDR3nt: TGTGCCAGCAGTTTGGGGGACTCCTACACAGATACGCAGTATTTT
j_gene: TRBJ2-7; d_gene: NA; v_gene: TRBV5-1; abundance: NA; CDR3aa: CASSSSSTGRGSSSYEQYF; CDR3nt: TGCGCCAGCAGCTCCTCGTCGACAGGGAGGGGGTCCAGCTCCTACGAGCAGTACTTC
j_gene: TRBJ2-2; d_gene: TRBD2; v_gene: TRBV6-5; abundance: NA; CDR3aa: CASSWGPPGLADTGELFF; CDR3nt: TGTGCCAGCAGTTGGGGCCCCCCGGGACTAGCAGACACCGGGGAGCTGTTTTTT
j_gene: TRBJ1-1; d_gene: NA; v_gene: TRBV9; abundance: once; CDR3aa: CASSVGFQEAEAFF; CDR3nt: TGTGCCAGCAGCGTAGGTTTTCAGGAGGCTGAAGCTTTCTTT
j_gene: TRBJ2-1; d_gene: NA; v_gene: TRBV6-5; abundance: few; CDR3aa: CASSYAFRGSRNEQFF; CDR3nt: TGTGCCAGCAGTTACGCCTTCCGTGGGAGTCGTAATGAGCAGTTCTTC
j_gene: TRBJ2-7; d_gene: NA; v_gene: TRBV4-2; abundance: NA; CDR3aa: CASSQDPSYNEQYF; CDR3nt: TGTGCCAGCAGCCAAGATCCCAGCTACAATGAGCAGTACTTC
j_gene: TRBJ1-6; d_gene: NA; v_gene: TRBV6-2/TRBV6-3; abundance: NA; CDR3aa: CASSYRESSSGNSPLHF; CDR3nt: TGTGCCAGCAGTTACAGGGAGTCGAGCTCAGGTAATTCACCCCTCCACTTT
j_gene: TRBJ2-7; d_gene: NA; v_gene: TRBV21-1; abundance: NA; CDR3aa: CASSPRSRPGARVPNEQYF; CDR3nt: TGTGCCAGCAGCCCCAGGTCCAGGCCGGGGGCGCGAGTTCCGAATGAGCAGTACTTC
j_gene: TRBJ2-5; d_gene: TRBD2; v_gene: TRBV2; abundance: NA; CDR3aa: CASSRGTSGIGEQYF; CDR3nt: TGTGCCAGCAGTCGAGGGACTAGTGGGATAGGTGAGCAGTACTTC
j_gene: TRBJ1-2; d_gene: NA; v_gene: TRBV28; abundance: NA; CDR3aa: CASSRGYSGYTF; CDR3nt: TGTGCCAGCAGCCGGGGATACAGTGGCTACACCTTC
j_gene: TRBJ1-6; d_gene: TRBD1; v_gene: TRBV4-1; abundance: NA; CDR3aa: CASSQTRDRSNSPLHF; CDR3nt: TGCGCCAGCAGCCAGACGCGGGACAGGAGCAATTCACCCCTCCACTTT
j_gene: TRBJ2-7; d_gene: NA; v_gene: TRBV3-1; abundance: NA; CDR3aa: CASSQDCDYEQYF; CDR3nt: TGTGCCAGCAGCCAAGACTGCGACTACGAGCAGTACTTC
j_gene: TRBJ2-7; d_gene: NA; v_gene: TRBV4-3; abundance: NA; CDR3aa: CASSAAAGAYEQYF; CDR3nt: TGCGCCAGCAGCGCGGCGGCAGGGGCCTACGAGCAGTACTTC
j_gene: TRBJ2-5; d_gene: TRBD1; v_gene: TRBV5-1; abundance: NA; CDR3aa: CASSLRTGETQYF; CDR3nt: TGCGCCAGCAGTCTGCGGACAGGGGAGACCCAGTACTTC
j_gene: TRBJ2-7; d_gene: NA; v_gene: TRBV9; abundance: NA; CDR3aa: CASSGREGEQYF; CDR3nt: TGTGCCAGCAGCGGCAGAGAGGGCGAGCAGTACTTC
j_gene: TRBJ2-1; d_gene: NA; v_gene: TRBV24-1; abundance: NA; CDR3aa: CATTGSPYNERFF; CDR3nt: TGTGCCACCACAGGGTCTCCCTACAATGAGCGGTTCTTC
j_gene: TRBJ2-5; d_gene: TRBD2; v_gene: TRBV5-1; abundance: NA; CDR3aa: CASSLATSGGQETQYF; CDR3nt: TGCGCCAGCAGCTTGGCTACTAGCGGGGGGCAAGAGACCCAGTACTTC
j_gene: TRBJ1-1; d_gene: NA; v_gene: TRBV28; abundance: NA; CDR3aa: CAYISGSRAFF; CDR3nt: TGTGCCTATATATCCGGGTCTCGGGCTTTCTTT
j_gene: TRBJ1-1; d_gene: NA; v_gene: TRBV6-1; abundance: NA; CDR3aa: CASSVLPANTEAFF; CDR3nt: TGTGCCAGCAGTGTACTTCCGGCGAACACTGAAGCTTTCTTT
j_gene: TRBJ1-2; d_gene: TRBD1; v_gene: TRBV12-3/TRBV12-4; abundance: few; CDR3aa: CASSVTWDSYGYTF; CDR3nt: TGTGCCAGCAGTGTCACCTGGGACAGCTATGGCTACACCTTC
j_gene: TRBJ1-2; d_gene: TRBD1; v_gene: TRBV11-1; abundance: NA; CDR3aa: CASSHGGARDRGHGYTF; CDR3nt: TGTGCCAGCAGCCACGGGGGGGCCCGGGACAGGGGCCATGGCTACACCTTC